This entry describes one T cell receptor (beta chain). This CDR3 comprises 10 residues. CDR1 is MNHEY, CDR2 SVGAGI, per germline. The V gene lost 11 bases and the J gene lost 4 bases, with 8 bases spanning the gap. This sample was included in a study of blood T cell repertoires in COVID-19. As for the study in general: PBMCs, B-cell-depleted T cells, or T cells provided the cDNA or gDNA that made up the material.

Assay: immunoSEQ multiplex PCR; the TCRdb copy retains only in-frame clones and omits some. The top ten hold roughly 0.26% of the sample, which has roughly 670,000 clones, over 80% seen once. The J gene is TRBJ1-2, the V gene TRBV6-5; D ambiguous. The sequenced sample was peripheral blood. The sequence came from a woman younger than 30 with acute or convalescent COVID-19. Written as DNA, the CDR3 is TGTGCCGTTGACTTCTATGGCTACACCTTC. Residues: CAVDFYGYTF.